This T cell receptor (beta chain) appears in the sequencing data of a study of Tregs in tolerant kidney transplant recipients. The data were produced by immunoSEQ multiplex PCR, yet TCRdb's version contains in-frame clones alone and is incomplete. This sample yields around 43,000 clones, of which roughly nine tenths are seen a single time; about 0.75% belongs to the top ten. Germline CDR1 reads SEHNR; CDR2 reads FQNEAQ (reference sequence). This CDR3 contains 18 residues. After removal of 9 bases from V and 5 bases from J, the junction contained 21 bases not matched to a gene. The source is a human donor in good health. The specimen was Tregs from blood. The J gene is TRBJ2-5, the V gene TRBV7-9; the match to TRBD2 covers 10 bases. CDR3 sequence (DNA): TGTGCCAGTTCCGACCGGCTAGCGGGAGCTTATTGGATGGAGACCCAGTACTTC. This codes for CASSDRLAGAYWMETQYF.